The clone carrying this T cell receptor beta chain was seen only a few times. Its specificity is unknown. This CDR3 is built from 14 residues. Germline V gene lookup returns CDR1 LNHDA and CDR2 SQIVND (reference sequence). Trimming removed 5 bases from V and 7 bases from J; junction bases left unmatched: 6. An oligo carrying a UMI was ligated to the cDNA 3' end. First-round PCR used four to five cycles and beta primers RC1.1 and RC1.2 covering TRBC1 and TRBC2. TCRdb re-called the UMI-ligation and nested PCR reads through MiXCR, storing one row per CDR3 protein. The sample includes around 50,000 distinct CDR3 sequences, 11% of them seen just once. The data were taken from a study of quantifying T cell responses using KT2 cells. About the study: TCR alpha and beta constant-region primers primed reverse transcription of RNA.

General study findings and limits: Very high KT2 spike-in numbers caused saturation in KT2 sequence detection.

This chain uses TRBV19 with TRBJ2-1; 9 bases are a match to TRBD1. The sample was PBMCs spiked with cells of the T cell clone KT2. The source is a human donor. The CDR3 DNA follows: TGTGCCAGTAGTTCCCGGACAGGGGAAAATGAGCAGTTCTTC. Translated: CASSSRTGENEQFF.